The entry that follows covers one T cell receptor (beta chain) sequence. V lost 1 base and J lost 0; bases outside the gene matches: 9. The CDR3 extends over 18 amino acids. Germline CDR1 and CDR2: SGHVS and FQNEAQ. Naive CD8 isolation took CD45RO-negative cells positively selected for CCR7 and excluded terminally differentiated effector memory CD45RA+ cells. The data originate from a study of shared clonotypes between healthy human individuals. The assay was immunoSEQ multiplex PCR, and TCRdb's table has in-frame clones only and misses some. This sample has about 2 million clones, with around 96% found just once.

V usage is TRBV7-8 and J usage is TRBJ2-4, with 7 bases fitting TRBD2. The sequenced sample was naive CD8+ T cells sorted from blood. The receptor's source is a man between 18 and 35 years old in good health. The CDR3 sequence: CASSLGTRGGVAKNIQYF. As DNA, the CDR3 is TGTGCCAGCAGCTTAGGGACTAGGGGAGGGGTAGCCAAAAACATTCAGTACTTC.